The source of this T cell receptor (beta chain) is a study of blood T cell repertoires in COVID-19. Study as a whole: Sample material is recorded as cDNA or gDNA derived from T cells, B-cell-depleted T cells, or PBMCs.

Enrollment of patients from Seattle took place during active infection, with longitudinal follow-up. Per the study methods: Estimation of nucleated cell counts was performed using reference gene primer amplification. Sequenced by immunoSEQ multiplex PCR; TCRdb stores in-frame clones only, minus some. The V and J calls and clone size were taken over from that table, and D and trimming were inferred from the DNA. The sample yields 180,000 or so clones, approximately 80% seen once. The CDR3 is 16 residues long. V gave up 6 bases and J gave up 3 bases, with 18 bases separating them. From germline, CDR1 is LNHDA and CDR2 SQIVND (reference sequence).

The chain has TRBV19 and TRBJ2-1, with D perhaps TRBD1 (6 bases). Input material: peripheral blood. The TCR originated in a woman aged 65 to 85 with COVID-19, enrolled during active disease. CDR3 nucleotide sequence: TGTGCCAGTAGCCCCCCCGGGACATCGGTCTACAATGAGCAGTTCTTC. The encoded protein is CASSPPGTSVYNEQFF.